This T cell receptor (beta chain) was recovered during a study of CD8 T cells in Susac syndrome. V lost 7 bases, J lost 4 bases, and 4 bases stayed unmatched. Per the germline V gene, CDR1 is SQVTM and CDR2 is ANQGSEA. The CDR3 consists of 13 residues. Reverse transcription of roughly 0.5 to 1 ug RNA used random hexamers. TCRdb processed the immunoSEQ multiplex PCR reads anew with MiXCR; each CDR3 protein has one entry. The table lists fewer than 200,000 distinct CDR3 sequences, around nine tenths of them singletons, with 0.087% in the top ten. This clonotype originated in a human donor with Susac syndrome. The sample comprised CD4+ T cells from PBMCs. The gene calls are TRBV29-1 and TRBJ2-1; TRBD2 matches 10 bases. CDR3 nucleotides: TGCAGCGATACTAGCGGGACTTACAATGAGCAGTTCTTC. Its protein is CSDTSGTYNEQFF.